This T cell receptor (beta chain) derives from a study of T cells after posttransplantation cyclophosphamide. Study-wide results and caveats: After PTCy, TRB diversity resembled that of CNI/methotrexate controls.

Note on this clone: Its antigen remains unknown.

The germline V gene has CDR1 SEHNR and CDR2 FQNEAQ (reference sequence). The CDR3 covers 12 residues. V lost 3 bases to trimming and J lost 9 bases, with 12 bases between them. TCRdb's table, derived via immunoSEQ multiplex PCR, lists solely in-frame clones and lacks some. There are fewer than 25,000 clones in the sample; about 83% occur only once, and approximately 6.8% lies in the top ten. The sequence came from a woman aged 55-69 years with a blood cancer, CMV-positive, and with a related stem cell donor. V is TRBV7-9 and J is TRBJ2-7; a weak D match, TRBD2 (6 bases). Sample: PBMCs. The CDR3, as DNA: TGTGCCAGCAGCTTTGGACGGGAGTCGCAGTACTTC. It yields the protein CASSFGRESQYF.